The 3 T cell receptor beta chains given below trace back to one sample, sequenced in a study of blood T cell repertoires in COVID-19. Clones were read by immunoSEQ multiplex PCR, and TCRdb kept only the in-frame ones, dropping some. The data contain some 330,000 clones, roughly 90% of them singletons. The sample was PBMCs or T cells enriched from blood (not recorded which). Every receptor here comes from a woman in her 30s who had recovered from COVID-19.

The gene calls are TRBV7-2 and TRBJ1-2; TRBD1 aligns across 9 bases. Trimming removed 4 bases from V and 6 bases from J; junction bases left unmatched: 12. Germline CDR1 reads SGHTA; CDR2 reads FQGNSA. The CDR3 runs 16 residues. CDR3 region: CASSYALTGGFHGYTF. In nucleotides, the CDR3 is TGTGCCAGCAGCTACGCCCTGACAGGGGGTTTCCATGGCTACACCTTC.

About this clone itself: Distinct nucleotide sequences in the sample also encode this CDR3. CDR3 nucleotides: TGTGCCATCAGTGGCGGCACTAGCGGGAGCTACGAGCAGTACTTC. The encoded protein is CAISGGTSGSYEQYF. The gene calls are TRBV10-3 and TRBJ2-7; 11 nucleotides line up with TRBD2. Germline CDR1 is ENHRY and CDR2 is SYGVKD. V shed 4 bases and J 3 bases; nucleotides not matched to a gene: 5. The CDR3 consists of 15 residues.

The J gene is TRBJ2-3, the V gene TRBV27; D not certain. CDR1 MNHEY and CDR2 SMNVEV come from the germline V gene (reference sequence). V dropped 3 bases and J dropped 2 bases, with 6 bases sitting between them. The CDR3 spans 13 residues. In nucleotides, the CDR3 is TGTGCCAGCAGTTTCCTAGACACAGATACGCAGTATTTT. This sequence encodes CASSFLDTDTQYF.